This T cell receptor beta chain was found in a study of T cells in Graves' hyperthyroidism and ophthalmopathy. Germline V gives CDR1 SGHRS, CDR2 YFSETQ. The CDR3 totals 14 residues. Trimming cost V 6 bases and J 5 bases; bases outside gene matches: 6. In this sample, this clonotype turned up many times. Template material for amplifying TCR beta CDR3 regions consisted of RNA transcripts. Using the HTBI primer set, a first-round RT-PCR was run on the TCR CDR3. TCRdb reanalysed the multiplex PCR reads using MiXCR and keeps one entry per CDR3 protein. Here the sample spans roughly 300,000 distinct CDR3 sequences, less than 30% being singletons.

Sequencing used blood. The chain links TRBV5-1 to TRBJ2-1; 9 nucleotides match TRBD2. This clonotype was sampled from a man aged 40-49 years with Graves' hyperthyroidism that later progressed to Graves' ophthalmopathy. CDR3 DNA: TGCGCCAGCAAACTAGCGGGTGAGAACAATGAGCAGTTCTTC. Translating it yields CASKLAGENNEQFF. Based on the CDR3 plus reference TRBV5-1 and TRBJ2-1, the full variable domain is KAGVTQTPRYLIKTRGQQVTLSCSPISGHRSVSWYQQTPGQGLQFLFEYFSETQRNKGNFPGRFSGRQFSNSRSEMNVSTLELGDSALYLCASKLAGENNEQFFGPGTRLTVL.